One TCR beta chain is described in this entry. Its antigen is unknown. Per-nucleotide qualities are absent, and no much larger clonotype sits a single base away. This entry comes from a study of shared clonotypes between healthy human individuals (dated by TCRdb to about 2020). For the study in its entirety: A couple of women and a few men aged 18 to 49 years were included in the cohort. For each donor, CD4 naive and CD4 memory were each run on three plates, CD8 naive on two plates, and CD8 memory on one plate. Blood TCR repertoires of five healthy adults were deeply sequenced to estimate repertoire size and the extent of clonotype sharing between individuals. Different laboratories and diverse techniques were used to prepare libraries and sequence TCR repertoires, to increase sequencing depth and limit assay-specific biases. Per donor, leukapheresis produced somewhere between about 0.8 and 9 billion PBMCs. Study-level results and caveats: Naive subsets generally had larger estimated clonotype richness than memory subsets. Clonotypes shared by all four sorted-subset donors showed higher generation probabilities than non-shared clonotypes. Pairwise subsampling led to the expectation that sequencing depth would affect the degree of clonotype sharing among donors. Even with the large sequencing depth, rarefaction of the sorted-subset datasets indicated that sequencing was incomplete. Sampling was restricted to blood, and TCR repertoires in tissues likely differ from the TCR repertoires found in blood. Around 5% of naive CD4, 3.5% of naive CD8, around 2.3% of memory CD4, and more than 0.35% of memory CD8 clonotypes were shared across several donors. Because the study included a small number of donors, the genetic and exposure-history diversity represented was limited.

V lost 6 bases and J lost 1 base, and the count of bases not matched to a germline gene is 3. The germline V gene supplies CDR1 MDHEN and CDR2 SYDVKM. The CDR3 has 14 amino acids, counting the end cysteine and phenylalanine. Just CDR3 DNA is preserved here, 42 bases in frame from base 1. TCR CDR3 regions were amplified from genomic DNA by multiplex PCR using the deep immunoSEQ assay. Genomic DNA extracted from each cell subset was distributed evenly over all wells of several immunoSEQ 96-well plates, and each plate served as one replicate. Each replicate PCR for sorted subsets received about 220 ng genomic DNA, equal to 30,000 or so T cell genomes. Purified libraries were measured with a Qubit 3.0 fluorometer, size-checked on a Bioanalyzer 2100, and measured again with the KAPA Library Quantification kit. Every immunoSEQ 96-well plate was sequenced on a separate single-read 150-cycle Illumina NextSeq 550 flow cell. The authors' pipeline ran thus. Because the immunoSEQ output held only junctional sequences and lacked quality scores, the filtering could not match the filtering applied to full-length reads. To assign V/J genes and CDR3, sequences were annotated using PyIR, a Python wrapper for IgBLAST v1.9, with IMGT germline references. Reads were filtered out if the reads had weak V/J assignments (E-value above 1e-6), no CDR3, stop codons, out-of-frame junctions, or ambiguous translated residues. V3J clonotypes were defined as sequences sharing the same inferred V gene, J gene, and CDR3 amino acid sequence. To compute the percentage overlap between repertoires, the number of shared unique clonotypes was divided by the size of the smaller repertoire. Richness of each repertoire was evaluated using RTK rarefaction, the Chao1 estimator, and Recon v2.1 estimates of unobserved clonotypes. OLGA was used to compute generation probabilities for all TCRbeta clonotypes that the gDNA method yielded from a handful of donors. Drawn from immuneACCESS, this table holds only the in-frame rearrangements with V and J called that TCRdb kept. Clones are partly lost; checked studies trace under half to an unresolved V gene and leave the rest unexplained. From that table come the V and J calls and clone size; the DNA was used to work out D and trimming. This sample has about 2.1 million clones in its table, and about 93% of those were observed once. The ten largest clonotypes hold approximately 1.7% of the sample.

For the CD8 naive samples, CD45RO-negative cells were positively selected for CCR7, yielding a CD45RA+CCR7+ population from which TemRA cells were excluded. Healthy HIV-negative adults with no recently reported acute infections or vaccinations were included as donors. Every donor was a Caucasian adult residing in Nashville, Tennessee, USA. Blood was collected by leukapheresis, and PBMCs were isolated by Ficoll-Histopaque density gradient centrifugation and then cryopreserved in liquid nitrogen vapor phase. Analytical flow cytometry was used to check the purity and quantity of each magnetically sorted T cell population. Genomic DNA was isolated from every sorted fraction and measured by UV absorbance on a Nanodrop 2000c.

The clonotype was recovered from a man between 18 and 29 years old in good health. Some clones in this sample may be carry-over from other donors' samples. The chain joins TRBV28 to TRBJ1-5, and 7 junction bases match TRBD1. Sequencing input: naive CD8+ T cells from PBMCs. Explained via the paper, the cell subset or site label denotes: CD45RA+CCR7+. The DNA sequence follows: TGTGCCAGCAGACGACAGGGCAGCAATCAGCCCCAGCATTTT. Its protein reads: CASRRQGSNQPQHF.